One T cell receptor beta chain is described in this entry. Its antigen target is currently unknown. Base qualities are not provided; no much larger clone lies one nucleotide away. The CDR3 measures 14 amino acids from cysteine to phenylalanine. Only the CDR3 part of the read is kept: 42 bases, read in frame from the first base. Trimming removed 4 bases from V and 6 bases from J, leaving 15 bases between the germline ends. Sequences KGHSY (CDR1) and FQNENV (CDR2) are obtained from the germline V gene. The record originates from a study of blood T cell repertoires in COVID-19 (dated by TCRdb to 2019 to 2021). Some background on the complete study: The collaborator samples originated in the United States, Italy and Spain and spanned the acute and convalescent phases of COVID-19. The material from the prospective study consisted of cDNA or gDNA derived from T cells, B-cell-depleted T cells, or PBMCs. The dataset comprised deeply sampled blood TCRbeta repertoires from subjects exposed to, actively infected with, or recovered from COVID-19. The repertoires were released in a freely available public database intended as a resource for research on the immune response to SARS-CoV-2. The samples were drawn from the first 160 participants of the ongoing ImmuneRACE study and from about 1,200 subjects provided by 6 global collaborators. Nearly every sample came with metadata listing a de-identified subject ID, COVID-19 status, age in years and sex. HLA class I and class II types, where available, came from metadata supplied by the sample provider rather than from assay-based typing. General study outcomes and caveats: The amount of clinical and demographic metadata varied by source and participant and was provided uncurated.

Participants in the prospective study were enrolled through a virtual design, were aged about 18 to 90 years, and lived in about 25 United States geographic areas. To assign participants to cohorts, the prospective study relied on clinical history that participants themselves reported in a screening survey and a study questionnaire. In the prospective study, mobile phlebotomists collected whole blood, serum and a nasopharyngeal or oropharyngeal swab from each participant. Prospective study participants could optionally give additional blood draws and questionnaires over an approximately 2-month period. Before DNA extraction, blood samples from the prospective study were shipped at room temperature or frozen. TCRbeta CDR3 regions were amplified from genomic DNA using the immunoSEQ Assay, a bias-controlled multiplex PCR. In the paper's pipeline: The number of nucleated cells in each sample was estimated by amplification of reference gene primers within the assay. To quantify the absolute abundance of each unique TCRbeta CDR3 rearrangement, sequence reads were collapsed and filtered. For each sample, productive Simpson clonality was calculated as the square root of Simpson's diversity index over productive rearrangements. As stored in TCRdb, this immuneACCESS dataset retains in-frame rearrangements with V and J assigned. A fraction of the clones does not appear; measured against another copy, unresolved V genes explain less than half of the discrepancy, and the remainder lacks a known reason. Clonal size and the V and J genes are those of that table, whereas D and trimming came from the DNA. Across this sample there are a few hundred thousand clones, with roughly 80% seen only once. Under 4.5% of the sample lies in the top ten.

The TCR was taken from a man younger than 45 with acute COVID-19. The sequencing input was PBMCs or T cells enriched from blood (not recorded which). The chain uses TRBV16 and TRBJ1-1; the D region possibly corresponds to TRBD1 (6 bases align). The CDR3: CASSRHREGAEAFF. The DNA sequence reads TGTGCCAGCAGCCGACACAGGGAGGGAGCTGAAGCTTTCTTT.